The clone carrying this T cell receptor beta chain turned up a few times. Its antigen is still unknown. These data are taken from a study of T-cell reconstitution after alpha-beta-depleted transplantation in children. A library of TCRbeta sequences, prepared with unique molecular identifiers, was generated. TCRdb itself ran the PCR reads through MiXCR, one entry per CDR3 protein. The sample shows hundreds of thousands of distinct CDR3 sequences, 16% of them seen only once. Study findings and constraints: Several hundred expanded graft clones reportedly supplied alpha-beta T cells about two months after transplant. It was surviving recipient T cells and thymic progenitors that gave some patients high TCRbeta diversity at day 60. The authors attributed T-cell counts and diversity one year after transplant mostly to newly produced T cells.

CDR3 size: 14 residues. The V end was cut by 6 bases, the J end by 0 bases, with 11 bases between. Per germline, CDR1 MDHEN and CDR2 SYDVKM. This clonotype originated in a male patient under 18 who had a stem cell transplant for acute lymphoblastic leukemia, so the T cells may come from the graft donor. The sequencing used PBMCs, mostly from graft donor cells, collected 360 days after TCRalphabeta/CD19-depleted stem cell transplant. The chain uses TRBV28 and TRBJ1-1; possibly TRBD1 for D (5 bases). CDR3 sequence reads: CASRSGDLNTEAFF. DNA of the CDR3: TGTGCCAGCAGATCGGGGGACCTGAACACTGAAGCTTTCTTT.